The entry below gives a single T cell receptor beta chain sequence along with its context. Participants had their cohort set by participant-reported clinical history. There are 13 residues in the CDR3. V was pared by 8 bases and J by 3 bases, with 11 bases between. From germline, CDR1 is SGHTA and CDR2 FQGNSA. The source of the sample is a study of blood T cell repertoires in COVID-19. Authors' methods: Counts of nucleated cells, estimated from reference gene primer amplification, were obtained. Clones were read by immunoSEQ multiplex PCR, and TCRdb kept only the in-frame ones, dropping some. V and J calls and clone size are given by that table; D and trimming were obtained from the DNA. The profile shows about 330,000 clones, 92% of them singletons.

Sample: PBMCs or T cells enriched from blood (not recorded which). The chain carries TRBV7-2 and TRBJ1-5; weak D call: TRBD1 (6 bases). The TCR originated in a woman aged 25 to 39 who had recovered from COVID-19. The CDR3 nucleotides are TGTGCCAGCTCAACAGGGTACAATCAGCCCCAGCATTTT. Translating it yields CASSTGYNQPQHF.